What follows are 8 T cell receptor beta chains derived from one specimen sequenced in a study of T-cell reconstitution after alpha-beta-depleted transplantation in children. The library targeted TCRbeta and was prepared with unique molecular identifiers. TCRdb re-called the PCR reads with MiXCR, one entry per CDR3 protein. The sample includes 450,000 to 600,000 distinct CDR3 sequences, 18% of them seen just once. Here the sequenced sample was PBMCs from the stem cell graft donor, taken from the stem cell graft. The receptors here all came from a human donor who donated a stem cell graft to a child with acute lymphoblastic leukemia.

This clonotype was recorded at least ten times. The gene calls are TRBV12-3 or TRBV12-4 and TRBJ2-7; D ambiguous. Trimming stripped 3 bases from V and 3 bases from J, with 6 bases between. CDR3 length: 12 amino acids. The CDR3 region has the DNA TGTGCCAGCAGTTTTCAGGTCTACGAGCAGTACTTC. It specifies CASSFQVYEQYF.

CDR3 protein: CASSFSTGMDLYGYTF. CDR3 DNA: TGTGCCAGCAGTTTTTCGACAGGGATGGACCTTTATGGCTACACCTTC. This sequence joins TRBV27 and TRBJ1-2, with 7 bases that match TRBD1. This CDR3 region has 16 residues. Trimming removed 3 bases from V and 5 bases from J; junction bases left unmatched: 12. Germline assignment: CDR1 MNHEY and CDR2 SMNVEV (reference sequence).

This clonotype was seen a handful of times. V usage is TRBV5-1 and J usage is TRBJ1-4; D gene uncertain. The CDR3 runs to 15 residues. From germline, CDR1 is SGHRS and CDR2 YFSETQ. V shed 2 bases and J shed 6 bases, with 14 bases lying between them. CDR3 DNA sequence: TGCGCCAGCAGCTTTGGGTCTGGAAGTTATGAAAAACTGTTTTTT. This codes for CASSFGSGSYEKLFF.

This clonotype was detected only a few times. The chain carries TRBV29-1 and TRBJ2-3, with 10 nucleotides matching TRBD2. Germline V gene lookup returns CDR1 SQVTM and CDR2 ANQGSEA. V trimming: 7 bases; J trimming: 0 bases; junction bases outside the gene matches: 7. This CDR3 region has 15 residues. The DNA of the CDR3 is TGCAGCGCGTCACTAGCGGGGCGAAGCACAGATACGCAGTATTTT. It is translated as CSASLAGRSTDTQYF.

V usage is TRBV7-9 and J usage is TRBJ1-1; 7 nucleotides match TRBD1. V dropped 3 bases and J dropped 4; count of bases not matched to a gene: 5. Germline CDR1 is SEHNR and CDR2 is FQNEAQ (reference sequence). The CDR3 contains 14 residues. The CDR3 is CASSFQGVGTEAFF. The DNA of the CDR3 is TGTGCCAGCAGCTTTCAGGGGGTTGGCACTGAAGCTTTCTTT.

The V and J genes are TRBV3-1 and TRBJ2-5, with 8 bases lining up with TRBD2. Trimming at V came to 0 bases and at J to 5 bases, leaving 8 bases not matched to a gene. Germline CDR1 is LGHDT and CDR2 is YNNKEL (reference sequence). This CDR3 has 16 amino acids. In DNA form, the CDR3 reads TGTGCCAGCAGCCAAGAGAAGAGCGGGAGTGGTGAGACCCAGTACTTC. Protein: CASSQEKSGSGETQYF.

The rearrangement uses TRBV5-1 and TRBJ1-2, with D perhaps matching TRBD1 (6 bases). The CDR3 is 14 residues long. The germline V gene has CDR1 SGHRS and CDR2 YFSETQ. V was pared by 4 bases and J by 2 bases, with 12 bases between. Here the CDR3 reads CASSRDTKNYGYTF. The CDR3, as DNA: TGCGCCAGCAGCCGGGACACCAAAAACTATGGCTACACCTTC. Combining the CDR3 with reference TRBV5-1 and TRBJ1-2 gives the whole variable domain KAGVTQTPRYLIKTRGQQVTLSCSPISGHRSVSWYQQTPGQGLQFLFEYFSETQRNKGNFPGRFSGRQFSNSRSEMNVSTLELGDSALYLCASSRDTKNYGYTFGSGTRLTVV.

The chain is built from TRBV6-5 and TRBJ2-3, with 9 nucleotides matching TRBD2. CDR3 length: 18 residues. From germline, CDR1 is MNHEY and CDR2 SVGAGI. Trimming took 2 bases from V and 10 from J; bases not matched to a gene: 19. CDR3 sequence reads: CASSYEAPTSGLPYSQYF. The CDR3, as DNA: TGTGCCAGCAGTTACGAGGCACCGACTAGCGGACTACCCTACTCGCAGTATTTT.